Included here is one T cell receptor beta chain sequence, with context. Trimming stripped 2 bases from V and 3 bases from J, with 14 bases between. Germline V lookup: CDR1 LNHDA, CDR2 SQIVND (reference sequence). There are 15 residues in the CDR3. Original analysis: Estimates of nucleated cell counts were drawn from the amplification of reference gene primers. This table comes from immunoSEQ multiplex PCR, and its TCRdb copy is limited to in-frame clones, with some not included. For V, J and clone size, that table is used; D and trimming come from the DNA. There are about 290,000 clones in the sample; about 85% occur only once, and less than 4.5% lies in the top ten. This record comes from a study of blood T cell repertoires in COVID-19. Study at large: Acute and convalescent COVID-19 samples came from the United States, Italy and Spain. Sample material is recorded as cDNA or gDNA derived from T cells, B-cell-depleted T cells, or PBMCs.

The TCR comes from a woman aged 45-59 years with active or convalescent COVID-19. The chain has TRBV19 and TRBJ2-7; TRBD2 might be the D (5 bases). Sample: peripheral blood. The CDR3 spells CASSILSAEGYEQYF. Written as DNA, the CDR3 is TGTGCCAGTAGTATACTGAGTGCTGAGGGCTACGAGCAGTACTTC.